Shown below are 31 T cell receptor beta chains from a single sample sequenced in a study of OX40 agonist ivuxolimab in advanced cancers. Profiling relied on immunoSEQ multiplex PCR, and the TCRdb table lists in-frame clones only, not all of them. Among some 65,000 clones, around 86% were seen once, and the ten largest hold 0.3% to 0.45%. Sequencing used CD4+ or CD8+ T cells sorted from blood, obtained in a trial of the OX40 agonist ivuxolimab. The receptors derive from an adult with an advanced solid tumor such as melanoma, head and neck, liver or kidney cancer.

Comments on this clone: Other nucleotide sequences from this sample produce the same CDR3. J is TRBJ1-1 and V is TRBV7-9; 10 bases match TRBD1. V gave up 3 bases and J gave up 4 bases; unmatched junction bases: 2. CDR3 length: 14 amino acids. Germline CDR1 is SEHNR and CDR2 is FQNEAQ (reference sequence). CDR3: CASSLGQGSTEAFF. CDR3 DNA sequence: TGTGCCAGCAGCTTGGGACAGGGGAGCACTGAAGCTTTCTTT.

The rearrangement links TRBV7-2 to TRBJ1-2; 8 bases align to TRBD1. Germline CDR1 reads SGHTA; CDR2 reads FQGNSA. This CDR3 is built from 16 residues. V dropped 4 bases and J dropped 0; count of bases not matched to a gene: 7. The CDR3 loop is CASSSGQGLANYGYTF. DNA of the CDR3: TGTGCCAGCAGCTCAGGACAGGGCCTTGCTAACTATGGCTACACCTTC.

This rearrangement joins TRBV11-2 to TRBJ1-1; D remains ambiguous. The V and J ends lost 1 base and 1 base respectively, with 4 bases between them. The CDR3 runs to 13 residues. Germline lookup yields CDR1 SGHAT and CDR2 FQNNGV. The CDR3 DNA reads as TGTGCCAGCAGCTTAGCATGGAACACTGAAGCTTTCTTT. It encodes CASSLAWNTEAFF.

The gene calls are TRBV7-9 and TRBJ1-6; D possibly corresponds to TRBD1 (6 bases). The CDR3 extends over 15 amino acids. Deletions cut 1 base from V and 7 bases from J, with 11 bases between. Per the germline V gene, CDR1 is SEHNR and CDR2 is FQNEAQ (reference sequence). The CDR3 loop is CASSLGQGMNSPLHF. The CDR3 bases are TGTGCCAGCAGCTTAGGGCAGGGGATGAATTCACCCCTCCACTTT.

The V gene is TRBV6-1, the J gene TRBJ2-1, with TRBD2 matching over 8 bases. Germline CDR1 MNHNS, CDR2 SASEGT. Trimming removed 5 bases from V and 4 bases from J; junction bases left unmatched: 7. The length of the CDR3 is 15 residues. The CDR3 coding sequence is TGTGCCAGCAGTTCCGGGACTAGTAGATACAATGAGCAGTTCTTC. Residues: CASSSGTSRYNEQFF.

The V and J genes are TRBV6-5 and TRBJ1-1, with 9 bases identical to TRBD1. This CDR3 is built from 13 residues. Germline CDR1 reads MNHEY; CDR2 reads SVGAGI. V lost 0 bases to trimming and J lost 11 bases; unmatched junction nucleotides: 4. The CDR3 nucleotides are TGTGCCAGCAGTTACTCCGGGACAGGGCGGGCTTTCTTT. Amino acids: CASSYSGTGRAFF.

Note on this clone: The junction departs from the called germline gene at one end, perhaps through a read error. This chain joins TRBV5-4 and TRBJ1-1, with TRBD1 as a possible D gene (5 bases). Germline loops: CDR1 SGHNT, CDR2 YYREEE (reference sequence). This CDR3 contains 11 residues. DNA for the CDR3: TGCGCCAGCAGCCAAGACAGTGAAGCTTTCTTT. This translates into CASSQDSEAFF. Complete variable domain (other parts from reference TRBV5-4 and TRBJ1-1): ETGVTQSPTHLIKTRGQQVTLRCSSQSGHNTVSWYQQALGQGPQFIFQYYREEENGRGNFPPRFSGLQFPNYSSELNVNALELDDSALYLCASSQDSEAFFGQGTRLTVV.

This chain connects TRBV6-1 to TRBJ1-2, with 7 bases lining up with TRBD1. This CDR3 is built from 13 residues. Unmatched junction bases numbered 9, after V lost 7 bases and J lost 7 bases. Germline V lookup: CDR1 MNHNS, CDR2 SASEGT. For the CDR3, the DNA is TGTGCCAGCATAACAGGGGAAGCTGGTGGCTACACCTTC. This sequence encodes CASITGEAGGYTF.

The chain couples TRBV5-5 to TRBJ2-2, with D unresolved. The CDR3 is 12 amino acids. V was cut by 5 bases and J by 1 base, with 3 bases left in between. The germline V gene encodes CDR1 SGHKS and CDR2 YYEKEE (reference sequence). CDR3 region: CASRGNTGELFF. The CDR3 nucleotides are TGTGCCAGCAGGGGGAACACCGGGGAGCTGTTTTTT. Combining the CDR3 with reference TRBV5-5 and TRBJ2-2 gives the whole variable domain DAGVTQSPTHLIKTRGQQVTLRCSPISGHKSVSWYQQVLGQGPQFIFQYYEKEERGRGNFPDRFSARQFPNYSSELNVNALLLGDSALYLCASRGNTGELFFGEGSRLTVL.

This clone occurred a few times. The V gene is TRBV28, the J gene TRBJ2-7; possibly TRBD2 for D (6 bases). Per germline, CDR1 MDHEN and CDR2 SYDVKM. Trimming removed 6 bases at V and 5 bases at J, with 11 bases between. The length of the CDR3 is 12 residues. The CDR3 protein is CASSGGYHEQYF. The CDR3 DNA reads TGTGCCAGCAGCGGGGGATACCACGAGCAGTACTTC. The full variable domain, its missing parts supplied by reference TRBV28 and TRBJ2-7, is DVKVTQSSRYLVKRTGEKVFLECVQDMDHENMFWYRQDPGLGLRLIYFSYDVKMKEKGDIPEGYSVSREKKERFSLILESASTNQTSMYLCASSGGYHEQYFGPGTRLTVT.

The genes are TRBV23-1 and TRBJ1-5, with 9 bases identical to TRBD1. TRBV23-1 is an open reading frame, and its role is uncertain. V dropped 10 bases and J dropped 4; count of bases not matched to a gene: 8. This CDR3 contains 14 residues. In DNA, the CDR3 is TGCGCCATCCCAACAGGGGGCATGAATCAGCCCCAGCATTTT. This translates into CAIPTGGMNQPQHF.

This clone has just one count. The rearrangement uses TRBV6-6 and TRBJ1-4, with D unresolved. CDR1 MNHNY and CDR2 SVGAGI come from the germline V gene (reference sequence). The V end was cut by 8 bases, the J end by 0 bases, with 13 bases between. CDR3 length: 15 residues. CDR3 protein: CASWAGPPTNEKLFF. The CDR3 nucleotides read TGTGCCAGCTGGGCAGGCCCGCCAACTAATGAAAAACTGTTTTTT.

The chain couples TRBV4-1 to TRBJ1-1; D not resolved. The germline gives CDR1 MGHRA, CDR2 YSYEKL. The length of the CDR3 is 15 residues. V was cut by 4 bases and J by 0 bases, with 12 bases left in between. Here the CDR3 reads CASSPRGAMNTEAFF. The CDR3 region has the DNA TGCGCCAGCAGCCCCCGGGGAGCCATGAACACTGAAGCTTTCTTT.

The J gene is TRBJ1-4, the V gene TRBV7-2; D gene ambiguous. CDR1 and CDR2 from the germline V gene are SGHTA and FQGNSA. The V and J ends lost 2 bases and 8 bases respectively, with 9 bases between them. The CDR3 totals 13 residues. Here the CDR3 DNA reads TGTGCCAGCAGCTTACCTCTCGGGGAAAAACTGTTTTTT. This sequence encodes CASSLPLGEKLFF.

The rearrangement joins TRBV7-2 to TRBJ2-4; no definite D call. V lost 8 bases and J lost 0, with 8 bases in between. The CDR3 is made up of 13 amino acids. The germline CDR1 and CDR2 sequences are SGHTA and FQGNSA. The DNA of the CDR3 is TGTGCCAGCGGGCAGCAAGCCAAAAACATTCAGTACTTC. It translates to CASGQQAKNIQYF.

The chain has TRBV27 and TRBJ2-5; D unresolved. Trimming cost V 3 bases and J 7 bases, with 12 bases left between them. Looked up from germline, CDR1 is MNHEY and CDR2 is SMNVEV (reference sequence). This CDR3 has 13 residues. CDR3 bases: TGTGCCAGCAGTTTTTTTGGGGTCGGGACCCAGTACTTC. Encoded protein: CASSFFGVGTQYF.

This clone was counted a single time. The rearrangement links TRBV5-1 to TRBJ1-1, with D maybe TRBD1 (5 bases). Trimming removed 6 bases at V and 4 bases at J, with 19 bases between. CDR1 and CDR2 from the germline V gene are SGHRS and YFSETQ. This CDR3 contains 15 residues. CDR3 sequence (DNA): TGCGCCAGCACCACCACATGGGGGGGAGGCACTGAAGCTTTCTTT. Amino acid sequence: CASTTTWGGGTEAFF.

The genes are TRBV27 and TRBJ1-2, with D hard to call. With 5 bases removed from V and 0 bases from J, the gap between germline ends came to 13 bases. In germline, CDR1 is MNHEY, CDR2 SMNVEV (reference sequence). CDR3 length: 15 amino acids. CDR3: CASSPSGAANYGYTF. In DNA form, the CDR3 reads TGTGCCAGCAGTCCCTCGGGAGCCGCTAACTATGGCTACACCTTC.

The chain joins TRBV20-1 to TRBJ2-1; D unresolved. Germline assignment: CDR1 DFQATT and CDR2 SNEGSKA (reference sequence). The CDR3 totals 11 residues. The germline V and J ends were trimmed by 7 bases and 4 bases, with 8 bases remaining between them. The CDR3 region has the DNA TGCAGTGTAGGCGGTTACAATGAGCAGTTCTTC. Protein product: CSVGGYNEQFF.

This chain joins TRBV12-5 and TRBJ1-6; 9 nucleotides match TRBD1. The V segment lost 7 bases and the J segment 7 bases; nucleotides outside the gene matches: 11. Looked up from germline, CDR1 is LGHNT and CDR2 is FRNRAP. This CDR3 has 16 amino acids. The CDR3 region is CASAQIAGTGNSPLHF. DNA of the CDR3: TGTGCTAGTGCACAAATTGCCGGGACAGGGAATTCACCCCTCCACTTT.

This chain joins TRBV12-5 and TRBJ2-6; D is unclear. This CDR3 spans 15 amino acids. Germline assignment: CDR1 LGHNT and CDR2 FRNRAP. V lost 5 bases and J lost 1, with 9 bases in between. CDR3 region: CASGPGRSGANVLTF. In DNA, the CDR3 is TGTGCTAGTGGTCCCGGACGGTCTGGGGCCAACGTCCTGACTTTC.

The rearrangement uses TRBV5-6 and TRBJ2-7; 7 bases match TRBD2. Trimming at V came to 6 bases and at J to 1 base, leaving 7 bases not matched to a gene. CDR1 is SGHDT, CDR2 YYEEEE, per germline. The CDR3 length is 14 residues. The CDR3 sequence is CASTRGDGSYEQYF. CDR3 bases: TGTGCCAGCACCCGGGGGGACGGTTCCTACGAGCAGTACTTC.

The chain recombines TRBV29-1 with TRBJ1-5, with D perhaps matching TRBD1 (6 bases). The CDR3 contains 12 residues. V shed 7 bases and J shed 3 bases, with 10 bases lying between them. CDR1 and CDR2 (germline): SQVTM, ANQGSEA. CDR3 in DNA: TGCAGCGCCGGGACACCCAATCAGCCCCAGCATTTT. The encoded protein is CSAGTPNQPQHF.

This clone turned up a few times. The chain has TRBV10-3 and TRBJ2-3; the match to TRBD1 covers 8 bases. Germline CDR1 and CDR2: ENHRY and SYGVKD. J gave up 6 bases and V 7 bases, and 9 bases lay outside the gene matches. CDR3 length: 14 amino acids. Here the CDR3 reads CAIMQGAGYDTQYF. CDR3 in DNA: TGTGCCATCATGCAGGGGGCCGGCTACGATACGCAGTATTTT.

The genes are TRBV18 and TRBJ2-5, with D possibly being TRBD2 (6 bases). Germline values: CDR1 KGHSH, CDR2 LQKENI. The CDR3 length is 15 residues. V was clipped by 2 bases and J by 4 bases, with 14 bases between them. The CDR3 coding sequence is TGTGCCAGCTCACCAGGCCGTCGGGGGATAGAGACCCAGTACTTC. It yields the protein CASSPGRRGIETQYF.

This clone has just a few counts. Here the CDR3 DNA reads TGTGCCAGTAGTTCGGATCGCAATCAGCCCCAGCATTTT. Translation: CASSSDRNQPQHF. The chain recombines TRBV19 with TRBJ1-5; the D is unclear. The CDR3 runs 13 residues. The V gene's germline CDR1 is LNHDA and CDR2 SQIVND (reference sequence). Trimming pared 5 bases from V and 2 bases from J, leaving 7 bases between.

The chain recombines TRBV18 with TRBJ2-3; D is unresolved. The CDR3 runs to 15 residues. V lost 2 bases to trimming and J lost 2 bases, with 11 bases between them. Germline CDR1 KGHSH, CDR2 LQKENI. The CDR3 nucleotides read TGTGCCAGCTCACCAGGATCAAGTCCCACAGATACGCAGTATTTT. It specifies CASSPGSSPTDTQYF.

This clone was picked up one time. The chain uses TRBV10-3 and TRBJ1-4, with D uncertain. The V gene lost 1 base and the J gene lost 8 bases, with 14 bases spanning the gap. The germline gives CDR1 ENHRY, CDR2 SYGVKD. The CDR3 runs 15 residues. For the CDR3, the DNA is TGTGCCATCAGTGAGTTCGGCACTACGGCGGAAAAACTGTTTTTT. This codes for CAISEFGTTAEKLFF.

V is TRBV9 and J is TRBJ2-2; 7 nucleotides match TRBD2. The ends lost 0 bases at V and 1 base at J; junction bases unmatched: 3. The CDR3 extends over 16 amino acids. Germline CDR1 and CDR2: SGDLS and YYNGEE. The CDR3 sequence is CASSVGGGGNTGELFF. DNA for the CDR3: TGTGCCAGCAGCGTAGGTGGCGGGGGGAACACCGGGGAGCTGTTTTTT.

DNA of the CDR3: TGCAGCGTTGTTAGGGGGGCCGGGGCAGATACGCAGTATTTT. Its protein is CSVVRGAGADTQYF. The gene calls are TRBV29-1 and TRBJ2-3; tentatively, D is TRBD1 or TRBD2 (6 bases each). Germline values: CDR1 SQVTM, CDR2 ANQGSEA. CDR3 size: 14 residues. Trimming cost V 4 bases and J 4 bases, with 15 bases left between them.

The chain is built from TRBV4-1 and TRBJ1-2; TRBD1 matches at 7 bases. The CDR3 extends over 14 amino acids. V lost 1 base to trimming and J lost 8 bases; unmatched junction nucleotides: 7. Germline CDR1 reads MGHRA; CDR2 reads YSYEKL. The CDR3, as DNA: TGCGCCAGCAGCCAAGGTGGACAGGAAAGGGGCTACACCTTC. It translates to CASSQGGQERGYTF.